The present entry profiles one T cell receptor beta chain with its context. Its antigen is currently not known. Per-base qualities were not stored, and no clone one base away is much larger. The immunoSEQ Assay was used to sequence TCR beta CDR3 regions from DNA. As for the original processing: To compute T cell density, TCR beta template counts were normalized to usable DNA, which was estimated by amplifying housekeeping genes. Using the preseqR package, richness was estimated by extrapolating to 120,000 templates for tissue samples and 400,000 templates for PBMC samples. Clonality was defined as one minus Pielou's evenness. Tissue-enriched TCRs were identified through differential abundance testing performed on productive amino-acid clonotypes, with a minimum total count of 5 and an alpha of 0.1. Repertoire overlap between compartments was quantified with the Jaccard Index and Morisita Overlap Index. GLIPH grouped TCR beta CDR3s together with public tetramer-defined viral CDR3s, and a viral motif had to include at least three viral sequences and show V-gene enrichment. Sourced from immuneACCESS, this table was stored by TCRdb with only in-frame sequences that have V and J called. A share of the clones is absent; for the studies checked, an unresolved V gene accounts for under half, and the remainder has no known explanation. D and trimming come from the DNA, and the V and J calls and clone size come from that table. Here the sample has tens of thousands of clones; more than 85% occur a single time. The top ten clones comprise roughly 4% of the sample.

At diagnosis, peripheral blood, uninvolved tumor-adjacent lung and tumor were collected and were preserved as a mix of fresh-frozen and FFPE material. For TCR repertoire profiling, blood samples were analyzed in the form of peripheral blood mononuclear cells. CDR1 and CDR2 are read off the germline V gene as SGHTA and FQGNSA. The CDR3 starts with the cysteine, ends with the phenylalanine, and has 12 residues. Only the CDR3 DNA stays, 36 bases, in frame from base 1. The V end loses 1 base and the J end loses 5 bases, and a stretch of 5 bases separates them. This sample was included in a study of T cells in localized non-small cell lung cancer (TCRdb year 2020). Background for the entire study: Comparing tumors with uninvolved tumor-adjacent lungs, the study looked at the T cell repertoires of fewer than 250 patients with early-stage NSCLC. A mean age of roughly 66 years was recorded for the NSCLC patients, of whom 120 to 150 were male and 100 to 110 were female. All 230 or so NSCLC patients in the cohort were treatment-naive and had localized lung tumors that were resected.

General conclusions and limits of the study: Because the study design was exploratory, TCR variables were selected using unadjusted p-values without false-discovery rate correction. Uninvolved tumor-adjacent lung showed the highest T cell clonality, higher than tumor, which suggests more focused antigenic responses in the uninvolved tumor-adjacent lung. Higher T cell density in blood was associated with longer overall survival, whereas higher clonality in adjacent lung was associated with shorter survival. Because multi-region tumor sequencing was not performed, intratumor heterogeneity could not be ruled out. A median of 57 of the top 100 tumor clones turned up in the paired uninvolved adjacent lung, and about 28 of those clones also ranked among the top 100 of that same adjacent lung.

The sequences come from peripheral blood, collected before any cancer treatment. The sequence links TRBV7-2 to TRBJ2-5; the D gene is unclear. The source of this sequence is a female donor at least 60 years old with stage II squamous cell lung carcinoma. The base sequence is TGTGCCAGCAGCTTAGTGTGGGAGACCCAGTACTTC. Its coded protein is CASSLVWETQYF.